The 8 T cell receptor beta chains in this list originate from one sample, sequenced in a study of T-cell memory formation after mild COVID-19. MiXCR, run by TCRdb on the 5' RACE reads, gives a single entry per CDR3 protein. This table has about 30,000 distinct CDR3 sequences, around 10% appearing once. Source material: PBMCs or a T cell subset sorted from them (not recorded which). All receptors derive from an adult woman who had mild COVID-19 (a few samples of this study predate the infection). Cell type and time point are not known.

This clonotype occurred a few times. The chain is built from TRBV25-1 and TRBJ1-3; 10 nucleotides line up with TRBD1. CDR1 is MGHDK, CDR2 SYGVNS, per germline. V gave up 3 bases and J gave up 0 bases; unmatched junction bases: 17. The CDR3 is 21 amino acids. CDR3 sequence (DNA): TGTGCCAGCAGTGATTTAAATTATGACAGGGGGCATCGGTCCTCTGGAAACACCATATATTTT. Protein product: CASSDLNYDRGHRSSGNTIYF.

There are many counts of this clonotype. CDR3 sequence (DNA): TGTGCCGGTAGTGGACAGGGGGCTTCGGTTGGCTACACCTTC. Protein sequence: CAGSGQGASVGYTF. The V and J genes are TRBV2 and TRBJ1-2; 11 bases fit TRBD1. Germline V lookup: CDR1 SNHLY, CDR2 FYNNEI. The CDR3 covers 14 residues. V shed 11 bases, J shed 7 bases, and the junction held 12 bases outside the gene matches.

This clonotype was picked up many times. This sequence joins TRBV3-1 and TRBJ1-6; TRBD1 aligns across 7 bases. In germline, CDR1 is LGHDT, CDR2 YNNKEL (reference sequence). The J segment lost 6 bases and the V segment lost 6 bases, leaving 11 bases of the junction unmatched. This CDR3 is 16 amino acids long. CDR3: CASSQTGTVSNSPLHF. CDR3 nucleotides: TGTGCCAGCAGTCAGACCGGGACAGTCTCTAATTCACCCCTCCACTTT.

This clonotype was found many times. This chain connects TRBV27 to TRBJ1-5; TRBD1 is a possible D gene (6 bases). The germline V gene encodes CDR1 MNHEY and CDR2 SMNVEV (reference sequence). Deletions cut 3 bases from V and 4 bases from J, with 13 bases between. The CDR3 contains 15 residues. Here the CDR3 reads CASSFSGARNQPQHF. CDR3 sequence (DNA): TGTGCCAGCAGTTTTTCGGGGGCGCGGAATCAGCCCCAGCATTTT.

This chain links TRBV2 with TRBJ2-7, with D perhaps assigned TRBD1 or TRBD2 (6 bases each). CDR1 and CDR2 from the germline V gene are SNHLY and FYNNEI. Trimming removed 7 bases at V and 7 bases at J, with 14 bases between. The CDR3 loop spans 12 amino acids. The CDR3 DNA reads TGTGCCAGCACCCCGCTAGGGGGGGAGCAGTACTTC. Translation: CASTPLGGEQYF. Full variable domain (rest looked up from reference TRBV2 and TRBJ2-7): EPEVTQTPSHQVTQMGQEVILRCVPISNHLYFYWYRQILGQKVEFLVSFYNNEISEKSEIFDDQFSVERPDGSNFTLKIRSTKLEDSAMYFCASTPLGGEQYFGPGTRLTVT.

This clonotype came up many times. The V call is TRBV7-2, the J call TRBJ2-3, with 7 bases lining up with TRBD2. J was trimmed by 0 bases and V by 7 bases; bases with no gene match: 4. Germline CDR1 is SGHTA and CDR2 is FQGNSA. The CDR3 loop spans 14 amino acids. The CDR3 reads CASKLGGSTDTQYF. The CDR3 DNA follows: TGTGCCAGCAAACTCGGGGGGAGCACAGATACGCAGTATTTT. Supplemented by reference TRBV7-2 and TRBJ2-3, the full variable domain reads GAGVSQSPSNKVTEKGKDVELRCDPISGHTALYWYRQSLGQGLEFLIYFQGNSAPDKSGLPSDRFSAERTGGSVSTLTIQRTQQEDSAVYLCASKLGGSTDTQYFGPGTRLTVL.

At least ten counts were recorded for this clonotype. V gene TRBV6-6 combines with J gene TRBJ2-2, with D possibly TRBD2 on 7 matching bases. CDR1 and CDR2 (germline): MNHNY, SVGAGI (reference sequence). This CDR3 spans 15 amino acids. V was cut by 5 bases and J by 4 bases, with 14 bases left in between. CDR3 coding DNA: TGTGCCAGCAGTACCCGGGGGGCGCCCACCGGGGAGCTGTTTTTT. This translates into CASSTRGAPTGELFF.

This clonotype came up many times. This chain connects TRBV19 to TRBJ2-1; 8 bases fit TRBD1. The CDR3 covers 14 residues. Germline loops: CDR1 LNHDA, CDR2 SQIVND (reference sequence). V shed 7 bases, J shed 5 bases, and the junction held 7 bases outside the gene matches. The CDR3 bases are TGTGCCAGTACCCCCAGGGGGCGCCACAATGAGCAGTTCTTC. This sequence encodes CASTPRGRHNEQFF.